Listed below are T cell receptor beta chains from one sample, sequenced in a study of T cells after yellow fever vaccination. TCRdb re-derived calls from the 5' RACE reads in MiXCR, one entry per CDR3 protein. The sample consists of approximately 240,000 distinct CDR3 sequences, roughly 3.7% of them appearing once. Sample: PBMCs, taken 15 days after the yellow fever booster vaccination. The receptors derive from a man younger than 35 who received the YFV17D yellow fever vaccine. Each CDR3 is given with its conserved first and last residue. The D gene is left open where the match is weak. A clone size is listed for some rows: how often the clone was seen (once, few, many), or a class if it is expanded.

j_call,clone_size,v_call,d_call,cdr3_aa,cdr3_nt
TRBJ2-6,many,TRBV7-3,-,CASSLLGAGANVLTF,TGTGCCAGCAGCTTACTCGGCGCTGGGGCCAACGTCCTGACTTTC
TRBJ2-6,many,TRBV4-2,TRBD2,CASSSSGGASGANVLTF,TGTGCCAGCAGCAGTAGCGGGGGGGCCTCTGGGGCCAACGTCCTGACTTTC
TRBJ2-3,many,TRBV4-3,-,CASKEGSTDTQYF,TGCGCCAGCAAAGAGGGCAGCACAGATACGCAGTATTTT
TRBJ1-2,many,TRBV5-1,TRBD1,CASSLPGTAEGYTF,TGCGCCAGCAGCTTGCCCGGGACAGCGGAAGGCTACACCTTC
TRBJ1-2,-,TRBV28,-,CASLTGGRLKGYTF,TGTGCCAGCCTCACCGGAGGGAGGTTAAAAGGCTACACCTTC
TRBJ2-5,many,TRBV20-1,-,CSPGTQETQYF,TGCAGTCCGGGGACGCAAGAGACCCAGTACTTC
TRBJ1-1,many,TRBV20-1,-,CSAEDTNTEAFF,TGCAGTGCTGAGGACACAAACACTGAAGCTTTCTTT
TRBJ1-6,many,TRBV6-6,TRBD1,CASSYKGALSPLHF,TGTGCCAGCAGTTACAAGGGGGCTTTGTCACCCCTCCACTTT
TRBJ2-4,many,TRBV18,-,CASSPGAQGTKNIQYF,TGTGCCAGCTCACCAGGAGCCCAGGGAACCAAAAACATTCAGTACTTC
TRBJ2-1,many,TRBV2,-,CASRIADETRGFF,TGTGCCAGCAGGATTGCGGACGAAACGAGGGGGTTCTTC
TRBJ1-2,many,TRBV29-1,-,CSAPATEGYTF,TGCAGCGCCCCTGCAACGGAAGGCTACACCTTC
TRBJ2-5,many,TRBV30,-,CAWSRQVEETQYF,TGTGCCTGGAGTCGGCAGGTTGAAGAGACCCAGTACTTC
TRBJ1-6,many,TRBV5-1,-,CASSLNTIQGSASPLHF,TGCGCCAGCAGCTTGAACACAATACAGGGATCAGCTTCACCCCTCCACTTT
TRBJ2-1,many,TRBV6-5,-,CASSYSPGVYDEQFF,TGTGCCAGCAGTTACTCGCCAGGGGTGTACGATGAGCAGTTCTTC
TRBJ2-2,many,TRBV7-6,TRBD2,CASSRGGNTGELFF,TGTGCCAGCAGCCGCGGGGGAAACACCGGGGAGCTGTTTTTT
TRBJ1-3,many,TRBV12-3/TRBV12-4,-,CASSLGNTIYF,TGTGCCAGCAGCTTGGGAAACACCATATATTTT